This entry lists 8 T cell receptor beta chains sequenced from one sample in a study of blood T cell repertoires in COVID-19 (dated by TCRdb to the early 2020s). Library preparation used the immunoSEQ multiplex PCR assay. TCRdb re-hosts the immuneACCESS table, in-frame sequences only. Its copies lack some clones; in the studies checked, an unresolved V gene accounts for under half of them, and the cause for the rest is not known. The table for this sample lists a few hundred thousand clones; more than 85% of them were counted only once. The leading ten clones occupy over 2.5% of the sample. Source material: peripheral blood. Receptors originate from a man aged 55 to 70 with acute or convalescent COVID-19.

This chain joins TRBV28 and TRBJ1-5, with D tentatively TRBD1 (5 bases). Trimming took 7 bases from V and 5 from J, leaving 15 bases between them. CDR1 is MDHEN and CDR2 is SYDVKM in the germline V gene. This CDR3 is built from 14 residues. CDR3 DNA sequence: TGTGCCAGCACCCCAGGGCGGAACTATCAGCCCCAGCATTTT. It codes for CASTPGRNYQPQHF.

The chain combines TRBV15 with TRBJ1-1; D is undetermined. CDR1 is LNHNV, CDR2 YYDKDF, per germline (reference sequence). The germline V and J ends were trimmed by 1 base and 7 bases, with 4 bases remaining between them. The CDR3 sequence is 11 residues long. The CDR3 here is CATSRGLEAFF. CDR3 DNA sequence: TGTGCCACCAGCAGAGGGCTTGAAGCTTTCTTT.

This sequence joins TRBV7-9 and TRBJ1-2, with 7 bases that match TRBD1. Germline-derived CDR1 and CDR2 are SEHNR and FQNEAQ (reference sequence). The CDR3 runs to 16 residues. V lost 1 base, J lost 4 bases, and 9 bases stayed unmatched. The CDR3 nucleotides read TGTGCCAGCAGCTTAGGGACAGGTCGAGACAGCTATGGCTACACCTTC. Translated: CASSLGTGRDSYGYTF.

A single count supports this clone. The DNA for the CDR3 is TGTGCCAGCAGCGGCGGGACTAGCTCCTACAATGAGCAGTTCTTC. Amino acid sequence: CASSGGTSSYNEQFF. The J gene is TRBJ2-1, the V gene TRBV7-2; 8 nucleotides align to TRBD2. CDR3 length equals 15 residues. V shed 5 bases, J shed 0 bases, and the junction held 3 bases outside the gene matches. Per germline, CDR1 SGHTA and CDR2 FQGNSA.

The DNA for the CDR3 is TGTGCCAGCAGTGCCGGACAGCAACGTGTCCTAAGAAACAATGAGCAGTTCTTC. It translates to CASSAGQQRVLRNNEQFF. The chain uses TRBV6-1 and TRBJ2-1; perhaps TRBD1 as D (6 bases). This CDR3 is 18 amino acids long. V was cut by 4 bases and J by 5 bases, with 24 bases left in between. Germline lookup yields CDR1 MNHNS and CDR2 SASEGT.

The CDR3 DNA follows: TGTGCCAGTAGACTGACAGGGGCGGGGGAGACCCAGTACTTC. It yields the protein CASRLTGAGETQYF. The chain uses TRBV19 and TRBJ2-5, with 8 bases aligning to TRBD1. After removal of 6 bases from V and 5 bases from J, the junction contained 8 bases not matched to a gene. The CDR3 has 14 amino acids. The germline V gene encodes CDR1 LNHDA and CDR2 SQIVND (reference sequence).

V gene TRBV7-2 combines with J gene TRBJ2-1, with 10 bases fitting TRBD2. The germline V gene has CDR1 SGHTA and CDR2 FQGNSA. V lost 3 bases, J lost 2 bases, and 4 bases stayed unmatched. CDR3 length: 16 amino acids. The CDR3 spells CASSFLLAGAYNEQFF. DNA of the CDR3: TGTGCCAGCAGCTTTCTTCTAGCGGGGGCCTACAATGAGCAGTTCTTC.

The chain recombines TRBV6-1 with TRBJ2-3, with a tentative D call TRBD1 (6 bases). In germline, CDR1 is MNHNS, CDR2 SASEGT. There are 14 residues in the CDR3. The ends were cut back, 3 bases at V and 5 bases at J, with 12 bases in the middle. Here the CDR3 DNA reads TGTGCCAGCAGTGAGGGGACAACGGGAGATACGCAGTATTTT. It specifies CASSEGTTGDTQYF.